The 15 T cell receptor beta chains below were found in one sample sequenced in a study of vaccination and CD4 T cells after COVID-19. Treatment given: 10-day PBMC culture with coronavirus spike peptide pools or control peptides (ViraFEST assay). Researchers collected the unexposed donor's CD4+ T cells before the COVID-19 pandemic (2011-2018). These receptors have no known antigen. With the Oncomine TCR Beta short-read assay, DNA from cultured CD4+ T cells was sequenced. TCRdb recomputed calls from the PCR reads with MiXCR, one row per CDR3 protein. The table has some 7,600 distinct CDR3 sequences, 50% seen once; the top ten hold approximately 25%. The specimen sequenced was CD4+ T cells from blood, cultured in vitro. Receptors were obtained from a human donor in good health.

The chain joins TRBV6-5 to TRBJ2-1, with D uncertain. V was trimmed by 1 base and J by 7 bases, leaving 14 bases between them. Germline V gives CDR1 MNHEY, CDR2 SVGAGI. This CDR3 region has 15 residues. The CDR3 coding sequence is TGTGCCAGCAGTTACTTCGACTCATTCGGGAATGAGCAGTTCTTC. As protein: CASSYFDSFGNEQFF.

CDR3 region: CASRWTGSGGRGDTQYF. CDR3 coding DNA: TGTGCCAGCCGGTGGACTGGATCGGGAGGTAGGGGGGATACGCAGTATTTT. This sequence joins TRBV12-3 or TRBV12-4 and TRBJ2-3, with D maybe TRBD2 (7 bases). The V and J ends lost 8 bases and 6 bases respectively, with 27 bases between them. The length of the CDR3 is 17 residues.

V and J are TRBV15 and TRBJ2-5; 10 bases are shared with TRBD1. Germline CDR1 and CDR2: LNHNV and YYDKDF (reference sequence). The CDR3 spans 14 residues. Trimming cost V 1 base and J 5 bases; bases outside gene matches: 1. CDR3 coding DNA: TGTGCCACCAGCAGAGGGACAGGGGGGGAGACCCAGTACTTC. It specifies CATSRGTGGETQYF.

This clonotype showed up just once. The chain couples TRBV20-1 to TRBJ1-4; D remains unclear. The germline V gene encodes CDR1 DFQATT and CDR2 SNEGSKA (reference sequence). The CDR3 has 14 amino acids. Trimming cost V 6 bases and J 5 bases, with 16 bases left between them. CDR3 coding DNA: TGCAGTGCCCCCCCGGCAGATAAGAATGAAAAACTGTTTTTT. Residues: CSAPPADKNEKLFF.

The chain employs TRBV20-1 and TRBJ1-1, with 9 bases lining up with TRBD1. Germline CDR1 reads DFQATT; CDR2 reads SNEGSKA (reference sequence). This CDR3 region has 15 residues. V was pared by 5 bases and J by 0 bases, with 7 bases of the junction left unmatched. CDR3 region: CSAGTGFRMNTEAFF. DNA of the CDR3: TGCAGTGCTGGGACAGGGTTTCGCATGAACACTGAAGCTTTCTTT.

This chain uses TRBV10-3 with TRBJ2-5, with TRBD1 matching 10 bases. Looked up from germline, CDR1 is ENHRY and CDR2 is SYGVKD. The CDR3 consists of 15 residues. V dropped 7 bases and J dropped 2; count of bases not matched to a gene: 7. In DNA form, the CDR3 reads TGTGCCATCAAGACAGGGGGCGCTGGACAAGAGACCCAGTACTTC. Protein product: CAIKTGGAGQETQYF.

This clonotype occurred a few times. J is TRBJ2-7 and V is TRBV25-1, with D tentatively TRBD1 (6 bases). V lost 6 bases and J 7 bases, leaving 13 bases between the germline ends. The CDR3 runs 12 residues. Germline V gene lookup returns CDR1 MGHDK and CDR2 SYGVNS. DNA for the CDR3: TGTGCCAGCAGCCAGGGGCTCCGGGAGCAGTACTTC. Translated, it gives CASSQGLREQYF.

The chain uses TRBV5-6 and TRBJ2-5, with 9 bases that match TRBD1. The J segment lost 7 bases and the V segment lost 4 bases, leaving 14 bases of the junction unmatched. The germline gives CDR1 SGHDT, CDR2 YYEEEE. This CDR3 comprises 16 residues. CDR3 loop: CASSERQGGFFGTQYF. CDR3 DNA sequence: TGTGCCAGCAGCGAGAGACAGGGGGGTTTTTTTGGGACCCAGTACTTC.

The CDR3 reads CASRGGNTEAFF. CDR3 bases: TGTGCCAGCAGAGGGGGTAACACTGAAGCTTTCTTT. V is TRBV7-6 and J is TRBJ1-1; D is possibly TRBD1 (6 bases). The V end lost 6 bases, the J end lost 2 bases, and 7 bases lay between the germline ends. Germline values: CDR1 SGHVS, CDR2 FNYEAQ. CDR3 size: 12 residues. Variable domain in full (rest from reference TRBV7-6 and TRBJ1-1): GAGVSQSPRYKVTKRGQDVALRCDPISGHVSLYWYRQALGQGPEFLTYFNYEAQQDKSGLPNDRFSAERPEGSISTLTIQRTEQRDSAMYRCASRGGNTEAFFGQGTRLTVV.

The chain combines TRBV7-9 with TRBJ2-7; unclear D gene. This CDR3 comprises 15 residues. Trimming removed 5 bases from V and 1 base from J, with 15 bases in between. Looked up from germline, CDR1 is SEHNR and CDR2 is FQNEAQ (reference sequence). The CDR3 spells CASSPAGRFSYEQYF. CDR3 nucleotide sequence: TGTGCCAGCAGCCCCGCCGGACGGTTTTCCTACGAGCAGTACTTC.

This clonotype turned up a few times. The CDR3 DNA follows: TGTGCCACCACGATGACAGGGGGCGCGACCGGGGAGCTGTTTTTT. Its translation is CATTMTGGATGELFF. This chain links TRBV6-1 with TRBJ2-2; 10 positions match TRBD1. This CDR3 comprises 15 residues. The germline CDR1 and CDR2 sequences are MNHNS and SASEGT. J was trimmed by 5 bases and V by 10 bases; bases with no gene match: 10.

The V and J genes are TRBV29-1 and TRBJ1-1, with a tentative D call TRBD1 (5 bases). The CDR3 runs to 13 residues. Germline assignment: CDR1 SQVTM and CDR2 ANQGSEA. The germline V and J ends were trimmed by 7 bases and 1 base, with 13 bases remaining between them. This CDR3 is CSAPTATNTEAFF. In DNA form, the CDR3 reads TGCAGCGCCCCGACAGCTACGAACACTGAAGCTTTCTTT.

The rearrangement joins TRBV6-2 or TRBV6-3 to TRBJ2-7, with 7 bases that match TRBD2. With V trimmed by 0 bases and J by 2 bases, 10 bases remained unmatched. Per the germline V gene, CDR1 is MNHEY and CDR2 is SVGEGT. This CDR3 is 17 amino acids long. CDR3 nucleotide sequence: TGTGCCAGCAGTTACTCGATCGCTAGCGGCTACACCTACGAGCAGTACTTC. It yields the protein CASSYSIASGYTYEQYF.

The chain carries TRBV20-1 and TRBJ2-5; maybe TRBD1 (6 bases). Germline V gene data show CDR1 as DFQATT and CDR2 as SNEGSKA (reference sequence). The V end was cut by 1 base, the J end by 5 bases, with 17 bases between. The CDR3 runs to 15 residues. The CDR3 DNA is TGCAGTGCTAGAGGCGCCAGGACAGTAATTGAGACCCAGTACTTC. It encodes CSARGARTVIETQYF.

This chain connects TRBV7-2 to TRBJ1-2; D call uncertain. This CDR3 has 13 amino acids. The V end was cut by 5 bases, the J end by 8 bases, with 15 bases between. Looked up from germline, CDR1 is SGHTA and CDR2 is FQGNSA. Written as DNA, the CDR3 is TGTGCCAGCAGCCCCGGGTCGGAGAACGGCTACACCTTC. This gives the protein CASSPGSENGYTF.